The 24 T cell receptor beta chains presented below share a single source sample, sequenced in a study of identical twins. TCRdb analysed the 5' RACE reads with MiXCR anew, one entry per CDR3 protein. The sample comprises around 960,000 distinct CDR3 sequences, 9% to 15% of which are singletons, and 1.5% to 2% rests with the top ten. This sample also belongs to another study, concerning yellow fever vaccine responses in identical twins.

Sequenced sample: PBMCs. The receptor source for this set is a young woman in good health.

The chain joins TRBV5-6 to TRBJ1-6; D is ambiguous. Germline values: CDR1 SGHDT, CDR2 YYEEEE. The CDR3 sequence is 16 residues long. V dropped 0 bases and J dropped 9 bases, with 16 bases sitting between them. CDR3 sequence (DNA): TGTGCCAGCAGCTTGGAACGCAGAGGGATCCTTTCACCCCTCCACTTT. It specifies CASSLERRGILSPLHF.

CDR3 region: CASSSGLAGPDTQYF. CDR3 sequence (DNA): TGTGCCAGCAGCTCGGGACTAGCGGGTCCAGATACGCAGTATTTT. The V gene is TRBV7-9, the J gene TRBJ2-3; TRBD2 matches at 12 bases. Per the germline V gene, CDR1 is SEHNR and CDR2 is FQNEAQ (reference sequence). V lost 4 bases, J lost 4 bases, and 3 bases stayed unmatched. The CDR3 extends over 15 amino acids.

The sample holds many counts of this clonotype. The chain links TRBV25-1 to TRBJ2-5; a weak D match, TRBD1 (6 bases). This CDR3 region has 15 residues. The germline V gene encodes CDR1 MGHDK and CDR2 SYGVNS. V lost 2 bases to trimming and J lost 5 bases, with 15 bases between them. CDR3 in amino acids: CASSEVRPGEETQYF. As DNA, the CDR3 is TGTGCCAGCAGTGAAGTCCGGCCAGGGGAGGAGACCCAGTACTTC.

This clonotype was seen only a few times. The CDR3 loop reads CASGTGFGDWQYV. The DNA for the CDR3 is TGTGCCAGCGGAACGGGATTCGGGGATTGGCAGTACGTC. This chain links TRBV6-1 with TRBJ2-7; perhaps TRBD2 as D (5 bases). Trimming left V 8 bases short and J 9 bases short, with 20 bases between. Germline values: CDR1 MNHNS, CDR2 SASEGT. The CDR3 has 13 amino acids.

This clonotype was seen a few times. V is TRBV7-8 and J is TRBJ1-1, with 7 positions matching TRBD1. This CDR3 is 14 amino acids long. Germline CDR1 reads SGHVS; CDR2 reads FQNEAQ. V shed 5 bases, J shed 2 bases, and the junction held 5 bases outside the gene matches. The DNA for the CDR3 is TGTGCCAGCAGCACAGGGGTGCTAAACACTGAAGCTTTCTTT. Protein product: CASSTGVLNTEAFF.

The CDR3 here is CASSLAGGGQGAGELFF. For the CDR3, the DNA is TGCGCCAGCAGCTTGGCTGGTGGGGGACAGGGGGCCGGGGAGCTGTTTTTT. The V and J genes are TRBV5-1 and TRBJ2-2, with TRBD1 identical over 11 bases. This CDR3 is built from 17 residues. V trimming: 0 bases; J trimming: 6 bases; junction bases outside the gene matches: 7. The V gene's germline CDR1 is SGHRS and CDR2 YFSETQ.

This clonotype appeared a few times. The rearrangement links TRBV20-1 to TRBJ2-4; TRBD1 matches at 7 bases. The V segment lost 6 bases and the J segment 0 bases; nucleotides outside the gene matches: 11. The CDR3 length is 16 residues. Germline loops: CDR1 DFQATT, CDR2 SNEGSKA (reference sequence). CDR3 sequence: CSAKTGKGEAKNIQYF. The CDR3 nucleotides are TGCAGTGCGAAGACAGGGAAGGGTGAAGCCAAAAACATTCAGTACTTC.

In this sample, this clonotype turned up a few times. CDR3 coding DNA: TGTGCCAGCAGGGGCCAAGCGGAGGAGACCCAGTACTTC. Protein product: CASRGQAEETQYF. This rearrangement joins TRBV12-3 or TRBV12-4 to TRBJ2-5; D perhaps matches TRBD2 (5 bases). Trimming shortened V by 6 bases and J by 5 bases, and 13 bases separated the two germline ends. There are 13 residues in the CDR3.

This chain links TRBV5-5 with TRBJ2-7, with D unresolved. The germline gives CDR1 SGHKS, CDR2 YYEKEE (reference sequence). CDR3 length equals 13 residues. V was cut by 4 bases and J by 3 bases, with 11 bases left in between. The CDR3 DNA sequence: TGTGCCAGCAGCCCCCCCTCCTACTACGAGCAGTACGTC. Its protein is CASSPPSYYEQYV.

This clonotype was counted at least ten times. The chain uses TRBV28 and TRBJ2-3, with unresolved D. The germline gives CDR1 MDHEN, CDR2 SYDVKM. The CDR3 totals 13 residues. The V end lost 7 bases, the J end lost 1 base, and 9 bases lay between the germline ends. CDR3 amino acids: CASNLVRTDTQYF. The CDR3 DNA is TGTGCCAGCAACCTAGTTCGCACAGATACGCAGTATTTT. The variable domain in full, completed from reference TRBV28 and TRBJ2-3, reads DVKVTQSSRYLVKRTGEKVFLECVQDMDHENMFWYRQDPGLGLRLIYFSYDVKMKEKGDIPEGYSVSREKKERFSLILESASTNQTSMYLCASNLVRTDTQYFGPGTRLTVL.

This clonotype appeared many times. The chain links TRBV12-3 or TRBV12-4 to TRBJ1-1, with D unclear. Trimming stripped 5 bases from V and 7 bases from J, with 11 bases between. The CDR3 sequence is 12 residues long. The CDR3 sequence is CASSEDHLEAFF. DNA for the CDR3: TGTGCCAGCAGTGAGGACCACCTTGAAGCTTTCTTT.

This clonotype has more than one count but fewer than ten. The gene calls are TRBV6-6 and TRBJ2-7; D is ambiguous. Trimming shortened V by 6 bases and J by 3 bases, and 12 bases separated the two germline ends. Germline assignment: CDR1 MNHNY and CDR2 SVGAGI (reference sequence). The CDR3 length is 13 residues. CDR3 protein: CASRHGIHYEQYF. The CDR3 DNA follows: TGTGCCAGCAGACATGGAATTCACTACGAGCAGTACTTC.

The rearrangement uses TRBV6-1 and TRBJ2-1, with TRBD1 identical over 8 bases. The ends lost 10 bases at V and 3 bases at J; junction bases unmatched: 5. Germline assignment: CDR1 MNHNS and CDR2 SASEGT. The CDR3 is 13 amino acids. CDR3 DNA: TGTGCCACAGCCGGGACAGGCTACAATGAGCAGTTCTTC. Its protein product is CATAGTGYNEQFF.

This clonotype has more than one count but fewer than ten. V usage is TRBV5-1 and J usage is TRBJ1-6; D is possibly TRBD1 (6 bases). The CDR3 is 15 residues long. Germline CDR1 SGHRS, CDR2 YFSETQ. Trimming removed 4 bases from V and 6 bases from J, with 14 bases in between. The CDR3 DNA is TGCGCCAGCAGCCCAGGACAGTTACCTAATTCACCCCTCCACTTT. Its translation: CASSPGQLPNSPLHF.

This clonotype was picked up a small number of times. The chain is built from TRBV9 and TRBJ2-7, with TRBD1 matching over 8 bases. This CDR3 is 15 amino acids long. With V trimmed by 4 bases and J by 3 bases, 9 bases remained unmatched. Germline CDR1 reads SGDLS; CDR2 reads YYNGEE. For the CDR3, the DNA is TGTGCCAGCAGCCCCAATTGGGACAGGATCTACGAGCAGTACTTC. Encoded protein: CASSPNWDRIYEQYF.

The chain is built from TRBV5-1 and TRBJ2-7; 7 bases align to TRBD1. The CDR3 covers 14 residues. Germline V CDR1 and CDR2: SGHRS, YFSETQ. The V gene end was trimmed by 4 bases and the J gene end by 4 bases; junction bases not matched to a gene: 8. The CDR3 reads CASSGDSAKYEQYF. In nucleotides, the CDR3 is TGCGCCAGCAGCGGGGACAGTGCGAAATACGAGCAGTACTTC. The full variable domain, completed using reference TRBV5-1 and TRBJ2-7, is KAGVTQTPRYLIKTRGQQVTLSCSPISGHRSVSWYQQTPGQGLQFLFEYFSETQRNKGNFPGRFSGRQFSNSRSEMNVSTLELGDSALYLCASSGDSAKYEQYFGPGTRLTVT.

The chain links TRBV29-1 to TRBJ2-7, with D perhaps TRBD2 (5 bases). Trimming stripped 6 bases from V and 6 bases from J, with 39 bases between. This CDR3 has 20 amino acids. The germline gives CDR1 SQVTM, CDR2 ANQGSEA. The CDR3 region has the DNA TGCAGCGTCCTCGAACGACTAAGGACGCAGTCAGGCCTCTGGACGGGCGAGCAGTACGTC. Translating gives CSVLERLRTQSGLWTGEQYV.

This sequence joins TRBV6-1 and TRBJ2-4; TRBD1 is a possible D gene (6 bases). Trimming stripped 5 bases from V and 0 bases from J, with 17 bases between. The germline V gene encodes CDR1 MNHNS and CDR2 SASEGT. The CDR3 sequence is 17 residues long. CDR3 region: CASSPLGPQGAKNIQYF. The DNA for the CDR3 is TGTGCCAGCAGTCCCCTGGGCCCACAGGGAGCCAAAAACATTCAGTACTTC.

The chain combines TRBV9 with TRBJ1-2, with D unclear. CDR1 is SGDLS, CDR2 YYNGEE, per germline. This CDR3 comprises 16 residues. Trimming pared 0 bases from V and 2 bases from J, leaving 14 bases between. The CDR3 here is CASSVEPNMRNYGYTF. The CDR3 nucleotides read TGTGCCAGCAGCGTAGAACCGAATATGAGAAACTATGGCTACACCTTC.

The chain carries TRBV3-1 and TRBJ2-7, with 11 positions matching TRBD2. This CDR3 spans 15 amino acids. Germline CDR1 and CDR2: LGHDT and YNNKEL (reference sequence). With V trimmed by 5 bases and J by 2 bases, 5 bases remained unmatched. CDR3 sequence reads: CASSAGLADTYEQYF. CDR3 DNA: TGTGCCAGCAGCGCGGGACTAGCGGACACCTACGAGCAGTACTTC.

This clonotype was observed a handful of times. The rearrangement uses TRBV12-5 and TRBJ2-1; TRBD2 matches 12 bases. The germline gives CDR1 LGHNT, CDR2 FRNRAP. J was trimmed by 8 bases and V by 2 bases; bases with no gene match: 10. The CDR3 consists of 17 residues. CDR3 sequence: CASGLSTSGGGGDEQFF. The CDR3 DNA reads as TGTGCTAGTGGTTTGTCGACTAGCGGGGGTGGTGGCGATGAGCAGTTCTTC.

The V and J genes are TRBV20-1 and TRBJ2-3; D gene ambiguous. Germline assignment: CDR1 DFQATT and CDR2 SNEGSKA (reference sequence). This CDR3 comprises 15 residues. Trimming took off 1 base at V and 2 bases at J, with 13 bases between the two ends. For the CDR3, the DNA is TGCAGTGCTAGAGGGTCGGACGGTACCACAGATACGCAGTATTTT. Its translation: CSARGSDGTTDTQYF.

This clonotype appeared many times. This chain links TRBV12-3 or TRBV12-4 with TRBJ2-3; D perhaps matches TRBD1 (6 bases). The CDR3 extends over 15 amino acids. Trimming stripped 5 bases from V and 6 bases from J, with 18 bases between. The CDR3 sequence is CASSPTGVFGDTQYF. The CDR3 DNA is TGTGCCAGCAGTCCGACAGGAGTCTTCGGGGATACGCAGTATTTT.

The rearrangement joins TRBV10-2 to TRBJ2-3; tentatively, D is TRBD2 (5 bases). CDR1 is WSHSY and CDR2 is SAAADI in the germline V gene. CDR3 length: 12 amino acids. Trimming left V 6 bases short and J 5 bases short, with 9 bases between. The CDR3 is CASSERIDTQYF. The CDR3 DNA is TGCGCCAGCAGCGAGCGGATAGATACGCAGTATTTT.